This TCR beta chain was obtained from a study of blood T cell repertoires in COVID-19. As for the study in general: COVID-19 samples, acute and convalescent, were from the United States, Italy and Spain. PBMCs, B-cell-depleted T cells, or T cells were the source of the cDNA or gDNA that made up the material.

This clone was picked up a small number of times. Patients at the Seattle site were enrolled during active infection and followed longitudinally. The CDR3 is made up of 13 amino acids. Trimming shortened V by 1 base and J by 4 bases, and 4 bases separated the two germline ends. The germline gives CDR1 SGHAT, CDR2 FQDESV (reference sequence). In the study's own analysis: Reference gene primers were amplified, and this amplification served to estimate nucleated cell counts. Profiled with immunoSEQ multiplex PCR; TCRdb holds only in-frame clones, not every one. That table supplies the V and J calls and clone size; D and trimming were determined from the DNA. The sample records some 300,000 clones, around nine tenths being singletons.

The genes are TRBV11-1 and TRBJ2-2; no definite D call. The receptor comes from an older woman with COVID-19, enrolled during active disease. Sequencing was performed on peripheral blood. The CDR3 DNA is TGTGCCAGCAGCTTAGACAGCACCGGGGAGCTGTTTTTT. Translating gives CASSLDSTGELFF.